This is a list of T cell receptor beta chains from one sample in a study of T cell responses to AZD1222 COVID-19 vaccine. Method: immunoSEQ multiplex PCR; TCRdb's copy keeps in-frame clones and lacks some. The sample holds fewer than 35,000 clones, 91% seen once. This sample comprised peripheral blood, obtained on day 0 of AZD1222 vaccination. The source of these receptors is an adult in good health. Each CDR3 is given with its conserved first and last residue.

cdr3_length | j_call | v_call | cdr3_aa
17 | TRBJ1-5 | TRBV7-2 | CASSQDIGQSSNQPQHF
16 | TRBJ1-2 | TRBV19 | CASSAGQGGSNYGYTF
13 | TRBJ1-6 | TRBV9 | CASSVGGNSPLHF
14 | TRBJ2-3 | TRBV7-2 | CASSFGQGSDTQYF
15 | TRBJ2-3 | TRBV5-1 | CASSQGLAGKDTQYF
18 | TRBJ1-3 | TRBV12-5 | CASGLTSPSGRFGNTIYF
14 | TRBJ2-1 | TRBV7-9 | CASSFQSYTNEQFF
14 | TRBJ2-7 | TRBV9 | CASSEGDRGSEQYF
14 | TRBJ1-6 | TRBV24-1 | CATSADPADSPLHF
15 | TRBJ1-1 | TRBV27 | CASSPHPGQPTEAFF
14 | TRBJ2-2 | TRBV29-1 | CSAWTGSDTGELFF
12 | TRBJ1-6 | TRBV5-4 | CASSSTASPLHF
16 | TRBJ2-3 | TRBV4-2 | CASSQEQRGVADTQYF
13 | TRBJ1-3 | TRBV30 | CAWNLFPGNTIYF
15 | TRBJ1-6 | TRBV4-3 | CASSQQLDRGSPLHF
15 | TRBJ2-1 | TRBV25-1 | CASSGEDRVYNEQFF
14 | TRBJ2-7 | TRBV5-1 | CASSLGGTEYEQYF
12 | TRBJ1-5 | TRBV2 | CASSVGDQPQHF
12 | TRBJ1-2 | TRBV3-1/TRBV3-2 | CASSQLGRGYTF
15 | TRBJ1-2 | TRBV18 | CASSPLSQVNYGYTF
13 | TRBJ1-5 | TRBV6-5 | CASSRNSNQPQHF
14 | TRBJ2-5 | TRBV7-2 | CASRSMMGRETQYF
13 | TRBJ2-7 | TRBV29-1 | CSVEEGRGNEQYF
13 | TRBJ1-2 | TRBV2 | CASRDGPNYGYTF
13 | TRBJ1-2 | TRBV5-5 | CASSLVNNYGYTF
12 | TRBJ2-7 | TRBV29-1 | CSVRDIRTEQYF
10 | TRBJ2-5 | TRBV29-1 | CSVLDLIKYF
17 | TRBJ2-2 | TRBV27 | CASSLTPRRSDTGELFF
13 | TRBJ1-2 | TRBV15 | CATGGQGVYGYTF
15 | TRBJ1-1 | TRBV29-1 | CSTSGTGGPGTEAFF
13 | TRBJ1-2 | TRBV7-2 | CASSQTGLYGYTF
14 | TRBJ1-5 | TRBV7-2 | CASSLAPRGQPQHF
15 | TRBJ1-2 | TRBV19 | CASSTGVIFNYGYTF
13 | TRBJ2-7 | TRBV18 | CASSLSGDYEQYF
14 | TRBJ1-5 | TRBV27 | CASSFGGGRQPQHF
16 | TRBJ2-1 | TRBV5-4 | CASSLGGAISYNEQFF
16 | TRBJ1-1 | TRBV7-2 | CASSPPWAGGDTEAFF
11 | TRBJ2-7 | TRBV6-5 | CASRGGDRRYF
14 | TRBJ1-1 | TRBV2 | CASSLQGGNTEAFF
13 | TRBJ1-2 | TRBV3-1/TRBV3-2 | CASSQGGGYGYTF
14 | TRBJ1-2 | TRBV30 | CAWSRTGTNYGYTF
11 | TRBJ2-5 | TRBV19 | CASSLRETQYF
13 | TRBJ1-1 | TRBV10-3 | CAISSEGGTEAFF
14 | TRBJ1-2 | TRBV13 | CASSLGTANYGYTF
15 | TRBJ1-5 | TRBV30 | CAWSTGTGGSQPQHF
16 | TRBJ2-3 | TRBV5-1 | CASSLELAYSTDTQYF
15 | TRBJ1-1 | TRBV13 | CASSRLGPTNNEAFF
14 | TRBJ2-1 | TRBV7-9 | CASSLASPGGEQFF
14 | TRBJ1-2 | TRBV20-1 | CSASPGTAEPGYTF